The entry that follows covers one T cell receptor (beta chain) sequence. The data originate from a study of identical twins. TCRdb analysed the 5' RACE reads with MiXCR anew, one entry per CDR3 protein. This sample has fewer than 900,000 distinct CDR3 sequences, with 21% found just once. The V gene lost 1 base and the J gene lost 0 bases, with 13 bases spanning the gap. This CDR3 spans 17 amino acids. Germline values: CDR1 SSHAT, CDR2 FNYEAQ (reference sequence). Each donor (without exception) was a healthy Caucasian. The same sample was also studied in work on T cells expressing NK-cell markers.

The source of this sequence is a woman between 18 and 30 years old in good health. The sample consisted of PBMCs. The chain carries TRBV7-7 and TRBJ2-1; TRBD2 is a possible D gene (5 bases). CDR3 sequence reads: CASSLESEVHSYNEQFF. The CDR3 nucleotides read TGTGCCAGCAGCTTAGAATCGGAGGTTCACTCCTACAATGAGCAGTTCTTC.